Shown below are 3 T cell receptor beta chains from a single sample sequenced in a study of T cell responses to AZD1222 COVID-19 vaccine. Measured with immunoSEQ multiplex PCR; TCRdb has only the in-frame clones, and not every one. The repertoire holds some 99,000 clones, with roughly nine tenths as singletons. This specimen was peripheral blood, taken on day 0 of AZD1222 vaccination. The receptors here all came from an adult in good health.

The chain uses TRBV11-2 and TRBJ2-1; no definite D call. The CDR3 has 13 residues. V lost 5 bases to trimming and J lost 1 base, with 6 bases between them. Germline assignment: CDR1 SGHAT and CDR2 FQNNGV. CDR3 sequence reads: CASSHESYNEQFF. In DNA form, the CDR3 reads TGTGCCAGCAGCCATGAGTCCTACAATGAGCAGTTCTTC.

The gene calls are TRBV11-2 and TRBJ1-6, with 11 bases identical to TRBD1. This CDR3 is 14 amino acids long. Unmatched junction bases numbered 1, after V lost 4 bases and J lost 8 bases. Germline CDR1 reads SGHAT; CDR2 reads FQNNGV. The CDR3 sequence is CASSWDRGDSPLHF. In DNA, the CDR3 is TGTGCCAGCAGCTGGGACAGGGGGGATTCACCCCTCCACTTT.

The chain employs TRBV21-1 and TRBJ1-1. TRBV21-1 is labeled a pseudogene. The CDR3 has 14 amino acids. CDR3 in amino acids: CASRKRGLNTEAFF. The CDR3 nucleotides read TGTGCCAGCAGGAAGCGGGGGTTAAACACTGAAGCTTTCTTT.